A single sample gave rise to the 10 T cell receptor beta chains below, sequenced in a study of blood T cell repertoires in COVID-19. Sequenced by immunoSEQ multiplex PCR; TCRdb stores in-frame clones only, minus some. The repertoire has roughly 110,000 clones, over 80% of them found once; the top ten carry approximately 4.5%. The sequencing sample was made of peripheral blood. The receptors come from a woman between 50 and 59 years old with acute or convalescent COVID-19.

The genes are TRBV7-3 and TRBJ2-7, with a weak D call TRBD2 (6 bases). This CDR3 has 17 amino acids. The V end lost 4 bases, the J end lost 6 bases, and 25 bases lay between the germline ends. Per germline, CDR1 SGHTA and CDR2 FQGTGA. The CDR3 sequence: CASSCFVRGSLRSEQYF. The CDR3 DNA follows: TGTGCCAGCAGCTGCTTCGTTCGGGGGTCGTTAAGGAGCGAGCAGTACTTC.

This sequence joins TRBV19 and TRBJ1-1; 8 nucleotides agree with TRBD1. The CDR3 covers 17 residues. The V gene end was trimmed by 7 bases and the J gene end by 0 bases; junction bases not matched to a gene: 13. Germline lookup yields CDR1 LNHDA and CDR2 SQIVND (reference sequence). CDR3 coding DNA: TGTGCCAGTAAGGGTGGACAGGGCATTTTCCTGAACACTGAAGCTTTCTTT. This translates into CASKGGQGIFLNTEAFF.

The chain combines TRBV5-1 with TRBJ1-3; D is unresolved. The CDR3 sequence is 17 residues long. The germline V gene encodes CDR1 SGHRS and CDR2 YFSETQ. Trimming pared 0 bases from V and 0 bases from J, leaving 13 bases between. Written as DNA, the CDR3 is TGCGCCAGCAGCTTGGCCATGGACTCAGGCTCTGGAAACACCATATATTTT. Protein: CASSLAMDSGSGNTIYF. Complete variable domain (other parts from reference TRBV5-1 and TRBJ1-3): KAGVTQTPRYLIKTRGQQVTLSCSPISGHRSVSWYQQTPGQGLQFLFEYFSETQRNKGNFPGRFSGRQFSNSRSEMNVSTLELGDSALYLCASSLAMDSGSGNTIYFGEGSWLTVV.

The V and J genes are TRBV19 and TRBJ1-5, with TRBD1 matching over 7 bases. This CDR3 has 15 amino acids. The V and J ends lost 3 bases and 1 base, in that order; junction bases with no gene match: 3. Germline CDR1 is LNHDA and CDR2 is SQIVND (reference sequence). CDR3 DNA sequence: TGTGCCAGTAGTATTGGGACAGTAAGCAATCAGCCCCAGCATTTT. Protein: CASSIGTVSNQPQHF.

This rearrangement joins TRBV6-1 to TRBJ1-3; D is perhaps TRBD1 (5 bases). The CDR3 totals 17 residues. Germline values: CDR1 MNHNS, CDR2 SASEGT. Deletions cut 0 bases from V and 2 bases from J, with 14 bases between. The CDR3 protein is CASSEAAGGGTGNTIYF. CDR3 sequence (DNA): TGTGCCAGCAGTGAAGCAGCGGGCGGGGGGACTGGAAACACCATATATTTT.

The V call is TRBV6-5, the J call TRBJ1-1; D is unresolved. Germline V gives CDR1 MNHEY, CDR2 SVGAGI. This CDR3 has 14 amino acids. V was clipped by 5 bases and J by 4 bases, with 14 bases between them. CDR3 protein: CASSLGGWGTEAFF. CDR3 nucleotide sequence: TGTGCCAGCAGTCTCGGAGGCTGGGGCACTGAAGCTTTCTTT.

The chain is built from TRBV6-1 and TRBJ1-3; D is unclear. The V end lost 3 bases, the J end lost 2 bases, and 8 bases lay between the germline ends. Germline values: CDR1 MNHNS, CDR2 SASEGT. This CDR3 has 14 amino acids. The CDR3 reads CASSDTYTGNTIYF. The CDR3 nucleotides are TGTGCCAGCAGTGATACCTATACTGGAAACACCATATATTTT.

This chain connects TRBV6-5 to TRBJ1-3, with a tentative D call TRBD1 (6 bases). The CDR3 has 14 residues. The germline CDR1 and CDR2 sequences are MNHEY and SVGAGI. V was pared by 8 bases and J by 6 bases, with 17 bases between. This CDR3 reads CASLEGGILNTIYF. As DNA, the CDR3 is TGTGCCAGCCTCGAAGGGGGAATATTAAACACCATATATTTT.

CDR3 in amino acids: CASSSTGQGFAEAFF. The CDR3 DNA reads TGCGCCAGCAGCTCAACGGGACAGGGGTTCGCTGAAGCTTTCTTT. This rearrangement joins TRBV5-1 to TRBJ1-1, with TRBD1 matching over 10 bases. The CDR3 extends over 15 amino acids. Trimming cost V 3 bases and J 6 bases; bases outside gene matches: 8. Germline-derived CDR1 and CDR2 are SGHRS and YFSETQ.

The rearrangement uses TRBV5-5 and TRBJ1-2, with 10 bases fitting TRBD1. The ends lost 3 bases at V and 2 bases at J; junction bases unmatched: 1. Germline V gives CDR1 SGHKS, CDR2 YYEKEE (reference sequence). The CDR3 has 14 amino acids. This CDR3 reads CASSWGQGNYGYTF. CDR3 bases: TGTGCCAGCAGCTGGGGACAGGGGAACTATGGCTACACCTTC.